This T cell receptor beta chain was observed in a study of CD8 T cells in Susac syndrome. CDR3 length: 12 amino acids. Germline assignment: CDR1 SQVTM and CDR2 ANQGSEA. V was trimmed by 7 bases and J by 4 bases, leaving 10 bases between them. Peripheral blood CD8+ and CD4+ T cells were profiled by TCR beta sequencing. The control group consisted of healthy donors matched for age and sex. RNA totalling about 0.45 to 1 ug underwent reverse transcription with random hexamers. TCRdb called the immunoSEQ multiplex PCR reads again in MiXCR, with one record for every CDR3 protein. Of about 47,000 distinct CDR3 sequences in the sample, almost 95% are singletons; the top ten hold around 0.38%.

Sequenced material: CD8+ T cells from PBMCs. V is TRBV29-1 and J is TRBJ2-2; D is unresolved. This receptor was taken from a human donor in good health. The CDR3 DNA sequence: TGCAGCGCCGACTGGGGCACCGGGGAGCTGTTTTTT. Its protein product is CSADWGTGELFF.